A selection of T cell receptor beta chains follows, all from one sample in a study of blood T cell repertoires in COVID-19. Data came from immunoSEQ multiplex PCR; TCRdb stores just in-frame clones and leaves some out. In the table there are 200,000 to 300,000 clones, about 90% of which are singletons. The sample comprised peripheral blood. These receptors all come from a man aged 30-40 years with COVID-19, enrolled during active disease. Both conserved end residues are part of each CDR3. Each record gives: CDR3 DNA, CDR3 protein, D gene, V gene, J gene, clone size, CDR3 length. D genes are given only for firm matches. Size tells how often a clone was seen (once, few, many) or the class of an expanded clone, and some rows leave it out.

CDR3nt: TGTGCCAGCAGCCCCGGGGGGGGCACAGATACGCAGTATTTT
CDR3aa: CASSPGGGTDTQYF
d_gene: TRBD2
v_gene: TRBV5-6
j_gene: TRBJ2-3
abundance: once
len: 14

CDR3nt: TGTGCCAGCAGCTTGAACAGGGGAGGCGAGCAGTACTTC
CDR3aa: CASSLNRGGEQYF
d_gene: .
v_gene: TRBV13
j_gene: TRBJ2-7
abundance: few
len: 13

CDR3nt: TGTGCCAGCAGCCAAAAGCGAAACTACAATGAGCAGTTCTTC
CDR3aa: CASSQKRNYNEQFF
d_gene: .
v_gene: TRBV14
j_gene: TRBJ2-1
abundance: .
len: 14

CDR3nt: TGCGCCAGCAGTGATGTGGCCGTGGTCACCGGGGAGCTGTTTTTT
CDR3aa: CASSDVAVVTGELFF
d_gene: .
v_gene: TRBV10-2
j_gene: TRBJ2-2
abundance: .
len: 15

CDR3nt: TGTGCCAGCAGCCTACAGGGGGTCGAAGATCAGCCCCAGCATTTT
CDR3aa: CASSLQGVEDQPQHF
d_gene: TRBD1
v_gene: TRBV5-6
j_gene: TRBJ1-5
abundance: .
len: 15

CDR3nt: TGCGCCAGCGGTCCGGGAGGCGTCGGGTACGAGCAGTACTTC
CDR3aa: CASGPGGVGYEQYF
d_gene: TRBD2
v_gene: TRBV5-1
j_gene: TRBJ2-7
abundance: .
len: 14

CDR3nt: TGTGCCAGCAGCCAATCCTTGGACAGGGGATCCTACGAGCAGTACTTC
CDR3aa: CASSQSLDRGSYEQYF
d_gene: TRBD1
v_gene: TRBV3-1/TRBV3-2
j_gene: TRBJ2-7
abundance: .
len: 16

CDR3nt: TGTGCCAGCAGCTTGGGACACCATATAAACTATGGCTACACCTTC
CDR3aa: CASSLGHHINYGYTF
d_gene: .
v_gene: TRBV5-5
j_gene: TRBJ1-2
abundance: once
len: 15

CDR3nt: TGTGCCAGCAGTTTCGGGAGTAACACTGAAGCTTTCTTT
CDR3aa: CASSFGSNTEAFF
d_gene: .
v_gene: TRBV7-3
j_gene: TRBJ1-1
abundance: .
len: 13

CDR3nt: TGTGCCAGCAGCTCCCGGGACAGGGGCGACGAGCAGTACTTC
CDR3aa: CASSSRDRGDEQYF
d_gene: TRBD1
v_gene: TRBV11-3
j_gene: TRBJ2-7
abundance: .
len: 14

CDR3nt: TGCGCCAGCAGAACCGACAGGCCTAATTCACCCCTCCACTTT
CDR3aa: CASRTDRPNSPLHF
d_gene: .
v_gene: TRBV5-1
j_gene: TRBJ1-6
abundance: .
len: 14

CDR3nt: TGTGCCAGCAGTGAAATGGGTCGAGGAACTAATGAAAAACTGTTTTTT
CDR3aa: CASSEMGRGTNEKLFF
d_gene: .
v_gene: TRBV25-1
j_gene: TRBJ1-4
abundance: .
len: 16

CDR3nt: TGCAGTGCTGTACAGGGGGCTGAAGCTTTCTTT
CDR3aa: CSAVQGAEAFF
d_gene: TRBD1
v_gene: TRBV20-1
j_gene: TRBJ1-1
abundance: .
len: 11

CDR3nt: TGTGCCAGCAGCTTAGCGTTGGCTTACTGGAGGACTGAAGCTTTCTTT
CDR3aa: CASSLALAYWRTEAFF
d_gene: .
v_gene: TRBV7-9
j_gene: TRBJ1-1
abundance: .
len: 16

CDR3nt: TGTGCCAGCAGCTTGGTAGCAGGGGGGAACACTGAAGCTTTCTTT
CDR3aa: CASSLVAGGNTEAFF
d_gene: TRBD1
v_gene: TRBV5-5
j_gene: TRBJ1-1
abundance: .
len: 15

CDR3nt: TGTGCCAGCAGCTTAGAGGGACTGACCTACGAGCAGTACTTC
CDR3aa: CASSLEGLTYEQYF
d_gene: .
v_gene: TRBV7-9
j_gene: TRBJ2-7
abundance: .
len: 14

CDR3nt: TGTGCCAGCTCATCGGGGACAGGGGGACCTGAAGCTTTCTTT
CDR3aa: CASSSGTGGPEAFF
d_gene: TRBD1
v_gene: TRBV18
j_gene: TRBJ1-1
abundance: .
len: 14

CDR3nt: TGTGCCAGCAGCCCGCTAGCGGGGGCTCAAGAGACCCAGTACTTC
CDR3aa: CASSPLAGAQETQYF
d_gene: TRBD2
v_gene: TRBV7-3
j_gene: TRBJ2-5
abundance: few
len: 15

CDR3nt: TGTGCCAGCAGCTTAAGAGCGGGGGGTCAAGAGACCCAGTACTTC
CDR3aa: CASSLRAGGQETQYF
d_gene: TRBD2
v_gene: TRBV7-3
j_gene: TRBJ2-5
abundance: .
len: 15

CDR3nt: TGTGCCACCAGTGACAGGGACAGGAGCACTGAAGCTTTCTTT
CDR3aa: CATSDRDRSTEAFF
d_gene: TRBD1
v_gene: TRBV24-1
j_gene: TRBJ1-1
abundance: .
len: 14

CDR3nt: TGTGCCAGTAGTCCTTACCTGGGGGCCCAAGAGACCCAGTACTTC
CDR3aa: CASSPYLGAQETQYF
d_gene: .
v_gene: TRBV19
j_gene: TRBJ2-5
abundance: .
len: 15

CDR3nt: TGTGCCAGCAGTTTTAGGACAGGAGATGGCTACACCTTC
CDR3aa: CASSFRTGDGYTF
d_gene: TRBD1
v_gene: TRBV27
j_gene: TRBJ1-2
abundance: once
len: 13

CDR3nt: TGCAGCGTTAAGGACAGCTACAATCAGCCCCAGCATTTT
CDR3aa: CSVKDSYNQPQHF
d_gene: .
v_gene: TRBV29-1
j_gene: TRBJ1-5
abundance: .
len: 13

CDR3nt: TGCAGCGCCCCTAGCGGGGGCGGGGAGACCCAGTACTTC
CDR3aa: CSAPSGGGETQYF
d_gene: TRBD2
v_gene: TRBV29-1
j_gene: TRBJ2-5
abundance: once
len: 13

CDR3nt: TGTGCCAGCAGCTTCGATGAGGGTTACGGCTATGGCTACACCTTC
CDR3aa: CASSFDEGYGYGYTF
d_gene: .
v_gene: TRBV7-2
j_gene: TRBJ1-2
abundance: once
len: 15

CDR3nt: TGTGCCAGCAGCGTAGCACAGGGGATTAGCGGCTACACCTTC
CDR3aa: CASSVAQGISGYTF
d_gene: TRBD1
v_gene: TRBV9
j_gene: TRBJ1-2
abundance: once
len: 14

CDR3nt: TGTGCCTGGACCAGGGACAGAGTGAGCTCTGGGGCCAACGTCCTGACTTTC
CDR3aa: CAWTRDRVSSGANVLTF
d_gene: TRBD1
v_gene: TRBV30
j_gene: TRBJ2-6
abundance: many
len: 17

CDR3nt: TGTGCCAGCAGCCCAAACACAGGGGGTACCTACGAGCAGTACTTC
CDR3aa: CASSPNTGGTYEQYF
d_gene: TRBD1
v_gene: TRBV4-2
j_gene: TRBJ2-7
abundance: .
len: 15

CDR3nt: TGTGCCAGCAGTTACTCGCAGGGAGAAGCTTTCTTT
CDR3aa: CASSYSQGEAFF
d_gene: .
v_gene: TRBV6-5
j_gene: TRBJ1-1
abundance: .
len: 12

CDR3nt: TGTGCCACCTCCCGGGGTGATGGGAATCAGCCCCAGCATTTT
CDR3aa: CATSRGDGNQPQHF
d_gene: .
v_gene: TRBV6-5
j_gene: TRBJ1-5
abundance: .
len: 14

CDR3nt: TGTGCCAGCAGTCTGGGACAGCTAAATTCACCCCTCCACTTT
CDR3aa: CASSLGQLNSPLHF
d_gene: TRBD1
v_gene: TRBV6-5
j_gene: TRBJ1-6
abundance: once
len: 14

CDR3nt: TGTGCCAGCAGCCAGAGCGGGGTAACCTACAATGAGCAGTTCTTC
CDR3aa: CASSQSGVTYNEQFF
d_gene: TRBD2
v_gene: TRBV7-9
j_gene: TRBJ2-1
abundance: .
len: 15

CDR3nt: TGCGCCAGCAGCCAAGAGCCCGGGGGGCTAGCCAAAAACATTCAGTACTTC
CDR3aa: CASSQEPGGLAKNIQYF
d_gene: .
v_gene: TRBV4-1
j_gene: TRBJ2-4
abundance: once
len: 17

CDR3nt: TGTGCCAGCAGCCGCCATACTAGCGGGGGGCTTCGACAAGAGACCCAGTACTTC
CDR3aa: CASSRHTSGGLRQETQYF
d_gene: TRBD2
v_gene: TRBV4-2
j_gene: TRBJ2-5
abundance: few
len: 18

CDR3nt: TGTGCCAGCTCACCGATAGCGGGGGGGCCAGGTGAGCAGTTCTTC
CDR3aa: CASSPIAGGPGEQFF
d_gene: TRBD2
v_gene: TRBV18
j_gene: TRBJ2-1
abundance: .
len: 15

CDR3nt: TGTGCCAGCAGCCAAGATTGGTGGGGAGGGACCGGGGAGCTGTTTTTT
CDR3aa: CASSQDWWGGTGELFF
d_gene: TRBD2
v_gene: TRBV3-1/TRBV3-2
j_gene: TRBJ2-2
abundance: .
len: 16

CDR3nt: TGTGCCAGCAGCCAAGGGACTAGCGGGGGCCAAGAGACCCAGTACTTC
CDR3aa: CASSQGTSGGQETQYF
d_gene: TRBD2
v_gene: TRBV3-1/TRBV3-2
j_gene: TRBJ2-5
abundance: .
len: 16

CDR3nt: TGTGCCAGCAGTCCTCGAGACAGGACCAACACTGAAGCTTTCTTT
CDR3aa: CASSPRDRTNTEAFF
d_gene: .
v_gene: TRBV6-5
j_gene: TRBJ1-1
abundance: few
len: 15

CDR3nt: TGTGCCAGCAGCTTCCGGACTAGCGGGGGACTTTTACAAGAGACCCAGTACTTC
CDR3aa: CASSFRTSGGLLQETQYF
d_gene: TRBD2
v_gene: TRBV7-9
j_gene: TRBJ2-5
abundance: .
len: 18

CDR3nt: TGTGCCAGCAGTGGGGGTCAGGGGGCGACCTACGAGCAGTACTTC
CDR3aa: CASSGGQGATYEQYF
d_gene: TRBD1
v_gene: TRBV9
j_gene: TRBJ2-7
abundance: .
len: 15

CDR3nt: TGTGCCAGCAGCGTAGAAGTTGGGGACAGTCTAAATGAGCAGTTCTTC
CDR3aa: CASSVEVGDSLNEQFF
d_gene: TRBD1
v_gene: TRBV9
j_gene: TRBJ2-1
abundance: .
len: 16

CDR3nt: TGTGCCTGGAGTTTACGGCAGGGAAATCAGCCCCAGCATTTT
CDR3aa: CAWSLRQGNQPQHF
d_gene: .
v_gene: TRBV30
j_gene: TRBJ1-5
abundance: .
len: 14

CDR3nt: TGTGCCAGCAGCAGTAGCGGGACACTCCAAGAGACCCAGTACTTC
CDR3aa: CASSSSGTLQETQYF
d_gene: TRBD2
v_gene: TRBV6-5
j_gene: TRBJ2-5
abundance: .
len: 15

CDR3nt: TGTGCCAGCAGTTACTACAGGGGCGGTAGCTCCTACAATGAGCAGTTCTTC
CDR3aa: CASSYYRGGSSYNEQFF
d_gene: TRBD1
v_gene: TRBV6-2/TRBV6-3
j_gene: TRBJ2-1
abundance: once
len: 17

CDR3nt: TGTGCCAGCAGCCAAGACCCGGGGGGGCTGGATACGCAGTATTTT
CDR3aa: CASSQDPGGLDTQYF
d_gene: TRBD2
v_gene: TRBV3-1/TRBV3-2
j_gene: TRBJ2-3
abundance: .
len: 15

CDR3nt: TGTGCCAGCAGCTCAACCCGGACGACACCAACGGGAGGCTACACCTTC
CDR3aa: CASSSTRTTPTGGYTF
d_gene: .
v_gene: TRBV9
j_gene: TRBJ1-2
abundance: .
len: 16

CDR3nt: TGTGCCATCAGTGAACAATCGGGTAGAGGGGAGCTGTTTTTT
CDR3aa: CAISEQSGRGELFF
d_gene: .
v_gene: TRBV10-3
j_gene: TRBJ2-2
abundance: .
len: 14

CDR3nt: TGTGCCAGCAGTGAAGCAATAACAGGGAACCAGCCCCAGCATTTT
CDR3aa: CASSEAITGNQPQHF
d_gene: .
v_gene: TRBV2
j_gene: TRBJ1-5
abundance: .
len: 15

CDR3nt: TGTGCCAGCAGCTTGGGACTAGCAGACACAGATACGCAGTATTTT
CDR3aa: CASSLGLADTDTQYF
d_gene: TRBD2
v_gene: TRBV11-2
j_gene: TRBJ2-3
abundance: .
len: 15

CDR3nt: TGTGCCAGCAGCCCCTCCTACAGTCAAAAACTGTTTTTT
CDR3aa: CASSPSYSQKLFF
d_gene: .
v_gene: TRBV7-9
j_gene: TRBJ1-4
abundance: .
len: 13

CDR3nt: TGTGCCAGCAGGTTTCTAGCATCGGTTAATGAGCAGTTCTTC
CDR3aa: CASRFLASVNEQFF
d_gene: .
v_gene: TRBV6-6
j_gene: TRBJ2-1
abundance: .
len: 14

CDR3nt: TGTGCCAGCAGCTTACCGGTCGGAAAACTGTTTTTT
CDR3aa: CASSLPVGKLFF
d_gene: .
v_gene: TRBV7-9
j_gene: TRBJ1-4
abundance: .
len: 12

CDR3nt: TGTGCCAGCAGTCCCCTCACTGAAGCTTTCTTT
CDR3aa: CASSPLTEAFF
d_gene: .
v_gene: TRBV12-3/TRBV12-4
j_gene: TRBJ1-1
abundance: .
len: 11

CDR3nt: TGTGCCAGCAGCTTAGTCGGGGGGCTGCGCGACGAGCAGTACTTC
CDR3aa: CASSLVGGLRDEQYF
d_gene: .
v_gene: TRBV11-2
j_gene: TRBJ2-7
abundance: once
len: 15

CDR3nt: TGTGCCAGCAGTTTCTTTATAGGGGAACCTAAACTCTACAATGAGCAGTTCTTC
CDR3aa: CASSFFIGEPKLYNEQFF
d_gene: .
v_gene: TRBV27
j_gene: TRBJ2-1
abundance: .
len: 18

CDR3nt: TGCAGCGTCAGGGACACTTATGGCTACACCTTC
CDR3aa: CSVRDTYGYTF
d_gene: .
v_gene: TRBV29-1
j_gene: TRBJ1-2
abundance: .
len: 11

CDR3nt: TGTGCCAGCAGTCTGGGGACAGGGGAGGATGGCTACACCTTC
CDR3aa: CASSLGTGEDGYTF
d_gene: TRBD1
v_gene: TRBV6-5
j_gene: TRBJ1-2
abundance: .
len: 14

CDR3nt: TGTGCCAGCAGCCCTGGACAGGGGGAAGGCGAGCAGTACTTC
CDR3aa: CASSPGQGEGEQYF
d_gene: TRBD1
v_gene: TRBV7-3
j_gene: TRBJ2-7
abundance: .
len: 14